This TCR beta chain stems from a study of shared clonotypes between healthy human individuals. The study's findings and limits: Clonotypes shared by all four donors outscored non-shared clonotypes in generation probability.

Of note for this clone: Its antigen remains unidentified.

The method was immunoSEQ multiplex PCR; TCRdb's version includes in-frame clones alone and lacks a portion of them. The data hold some 600,000 clones, with around 96% observed a single time. Naive CD8 cells lacked CD45RO, underwent positive selection for CCR7 and left out terminally differentiated effector memory CD45RA+ cells. This CDR3 is built from 14 residues. Germline assignment: CDR1 SGHNT and CDR2 YENEEA. This clonotype originated in a woman aged 25 to 39 in good health. The chain links TRBV11-3 to TRBJ2-5; TRBD2 is a possible D gene (5 bases). The DNA end lines up better with TRBJ2-7; the J call may be wrong. Sequencing used naive CD8+ T cells sorted from blood. This chain's CDR3 is CASSLDPEVHEQYF. The CDR3 DNA sequence: TGTGCCAGCAGCTTAGATCCGGAGGTTCACGAGCAGTACTTC.